This TCR beta chain was captured by sequencing in a study of breast tumors, draining lymph nodes, adjacent tissues. Findings and caveats of the study: The data were judged consistent with most tumor T cells coming from lymph node and expanding in tumor.

TCRdb reprocessed the multiplex PCR reads via MiXCR and lists one record per CDR3 protein. The sample shows about 14,000 distinct CDR3 sequences, roughly 55% of them seen only once. This clonotype occurred many times. What it recognizes is unknown. The receptor's source is a female donor with breast cancer. Some clones in this sample may be carry-over from other donors' samples. The sequenced sample consisted of tumor-adjacent breast tissue.

In nucleotides, the CDR3 is TGTGCCAGCAGCGGGTTCGGGACGTCCGACACTGAAGCTTTCTTT. It codes for CASSGFGTSDTEAFF. The genes are TRBV3-1 and TRBJ1-1, with D possibly matching TRBD1 (5 bases). The CDR3 runs to 15 residues. Germline V lookup: CDR1 LGHDT, CDR2 YNNKEL (reference sequence). V was shortened by 5 bases and J by 3 bases, with 16 bases between the two germline ends.